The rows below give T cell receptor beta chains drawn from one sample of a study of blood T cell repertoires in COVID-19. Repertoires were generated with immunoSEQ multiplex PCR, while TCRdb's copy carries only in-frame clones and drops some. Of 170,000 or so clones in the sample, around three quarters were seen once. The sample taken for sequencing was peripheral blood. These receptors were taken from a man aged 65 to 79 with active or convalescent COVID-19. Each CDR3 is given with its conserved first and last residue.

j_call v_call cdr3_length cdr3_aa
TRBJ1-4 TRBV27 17 CASSLSGQLATNEKLFF
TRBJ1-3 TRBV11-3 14 CASSLTGSGNTIYF
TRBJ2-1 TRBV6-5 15 CASSQDPGGYNEQFF
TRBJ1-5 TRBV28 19 CASRTNPGTGMNSNQPQHF
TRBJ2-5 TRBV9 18 CASSVGSSGGAVAETQYF
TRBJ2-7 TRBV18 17 CASSLAVGAGSSYEQYF
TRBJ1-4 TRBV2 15 CASGGQGAPNEKLFF
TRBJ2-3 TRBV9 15 CASNVAVGEADTQYF
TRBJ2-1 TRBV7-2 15 CASSSGGLAGNEQFF
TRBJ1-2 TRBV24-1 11 CASVSSGGYTF
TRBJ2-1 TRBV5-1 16 CASSGRAESGNNEQFF
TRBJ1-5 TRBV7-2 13 CASSQDSHQPQHF
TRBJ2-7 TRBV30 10 CAWGHYEQYF
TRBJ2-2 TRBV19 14 CASARTDYTGELFF
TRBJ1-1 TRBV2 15 CASTRQAVMNTEAFF
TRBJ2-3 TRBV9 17 CASSQLNRRGMTDTQYF
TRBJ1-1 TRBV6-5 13 CASRDGTGGKAFF
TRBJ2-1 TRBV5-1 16 CASRKAGGPGYNEQFF
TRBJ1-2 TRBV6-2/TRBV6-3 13 CASSYPDSTGYTF
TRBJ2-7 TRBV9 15 CASSPRASGTYEQYF
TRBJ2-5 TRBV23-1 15 CASSSSGTTQETQYF
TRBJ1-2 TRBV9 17 CASSVGGRSGQGNGYTF
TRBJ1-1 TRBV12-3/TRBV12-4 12 CASSTFDRSAFF